This T cell receptor (beta chain) was captured in a study of blood T cell repertoires in COVID-19. Study-level background: T cells, B-cell-depleted T cells, or PBMCs supplied cDNA or gDNA.

CDR3 length: 15 residues. V was clipped by 3 bases and J by 2 bases; unmatched bases: 4. Germline loops: CDR1 SGHTA, CDR2 FQGTGA. Methods used by the authors: Amplification of reference gene primers provided the estimated nucleated cell counts. The assay was immunoSEQ multiplex PCR, and TCRdb's table has in-frame clones only and misses some. V, J and clone size were drawn from that table, and D and trimming were deduced from the DNA. The table records about 160,000 clones, over 80% of them present only once. The sequence derives from an older woman who had recovered from COVID-19. The specimen was peripheral blood. The gene calls are TRBV7-3 and TRBJ2-3; TRBD1 aligns across 8 bases. The CDR3 DNA sequence: TGTGCCAGCAGCTTTACAGGGGGGAACACAGATACGCAGTATTTT. It codes for CASSFTGGNTDTQYF.